This TCR beta chain emerged from a study of blood T cells in healthy people across ages. V lost 2 bases, J lost 2 bases, and 15 bases lay in between. Per germline, CDR1 SQVTM and CDR2 ANQGSEA. There are 15 residues in the CDR3. Through a sample-barcoded 5' primer and a J-beta primer mix, a second PCR was run for about 6 to 12 cycles. Paired-end reads containing CDR3 totaled no fewer than 3 million for each sample. TCRdb independently ran MiXCR on the 5' RACE reads; one entry per CDR3 protein. The repertoire holds hundreds of thousands of distinct CDR3 sequences, with about 55% as singletons. The authors drew around 11 milliliters of peripheral blood from each donor. Each sample provided at least 6 micrograms of extracted total RNA.

The sample taken for sequencing was blood. The receptor was isolated from an older man in good health. V usage is TRBV29-1 and J usage is TRBJ2-5, with D perhaps being TRBD1 or TRBD2 (5 bases each). CDR3: CSVELRETQQETQYF. DNA of the CDR3: TGCAGCGTTGAACTCAGGGAGACTCAGCAAGAGACCCAGTACTTC.